This is a list of T cell receptor beta chains from one sample in a study of regulatory T cells in long-lasting Graves disease. A single record per CDR3 protein comes from TCRdb applying MiXCR to the multiplex PCR reads. The profile shows a few hundred thousand distinct CDR3 sequences, about 16% of them singletons. A further study also used this sample, focusing on T cells in Graves' hyperthyroidism and ophthalmopathy.

The sequences come from peripheral blood mononuclear cells (PBMCs), collected at new diagnosis, from a patient treated with antithyroid drugs. Receptors were obtained from a young woman with Graves disease. Each CDR3 is given with its conserved first and last residue. The D gene is left open where the match is weak. Only part of the rows carry a size: once, few, many, or a class if the clone is expanded.

clone_size: many
j_call: TRBJ1-2
v_call: TRBV20-1
d_call: NA
cdr3_aa: CSAPDWLRGGYGYTF
cdr3_nt: TGCAGTGCCCCGGACTGGCTTCGGGGCGGATATGGCTACACCTTC

clone_size: many
j_call: TRBJ1-5
v_call: TRBV28
d_call: TRBD1
cdr3_aa: CASSSFRGQGSNQPQHF
cdr3_nt: TGTGCCAGCAGTTCCTTCAGGGGGCAGGGGAGCAATCAGCCCCAGCATTTT

clone_size: many
j_call: TRBJ1-3
v_call: TRBV28
d_call: TRBD1
cdr3_aa: CASSLSTGGSGNTIYF
cdr3_nt: TGTGCCAGCAGTTTATCAACAGGGGGCTCTGGAAACACCATATATTTT

clone_size: many
j_call: TRBJ2-1
v_call: TRBV12-3/TRBV12-4
d_call: NA
cdr3_aa: CASRALERGNEQFF
cdr3_nt: TGTGCCAGCAGGGCACTAGAACGAGGGAATGAGCAGTTCTTC

clone_size: few
j_call: TRBJ2-1
v_call: TRBV29-1
d_call: TRBD2
cdr3_aa: CSVDRTSGTYNEQFF
cdr3_nt: TGCAGCGTTGATCGGACTAGCGGTACCTACAATGAGCAGTTCTTC

clone_size: many
j_call: TRBJ1-2
v_call: TRBV12-3/TRBV12-4
d_call: TRBD1
cdr3_aa: CASSGTGGTYTF
cdr3_nt: TGTGCCAGCAGCGGGACAGGGGGCACCTACACCTTC

clone_size: many
j_call: TRBJ1-6
v_call: TRBV2
d_call: TRBD1
cdr3_aa: CARTRDRDSPLHF
cdr3_nt: TGTGCCAGAACCCGGGACAGAGATTCACCCCTCCACTTT

clone_size: many
j_call: TRBJ2-1
v_call: TRBV6-1
d_call: NA
cdr3_aa: CASSEGDFGGSIYNEQFF
cdr3_nt: TGTGCCAGCAGTGAAGGTGATTTTGGAGGCTCGATATACAATGAGCAGTTCTTC

clone_size: many
j_call: TRBJ2-2
v_call: TRBV27
d_call: NA
cdr3_aa: CASSVVDGELFF
cdr3_nt: TGTGCCAGCAGTGTTGTGGACGGGGAGCTGTTTTTT

clone_size: many
j_call: TRBJ2-3
v_call: TRBV5-1
d_call: NA
cdr3_aa: CASSLAFFEGTRGNTQYF
cdr3_nt: TGCGCCAGCAGCTTGGCATTCTTCGAGGGGACCCGAGGAAATACGCAGTATTTT

clone_size: many
j_call: TRBJ1-2
v_call: TRBV6-2/TRBV6-3
d_call: TRBD1
cdr3_aa: CASSYSDRDGYTF
cdr3_nt: TGTGCCAGCAGTTACTCGGACAGGGATGGCTACACCTTC

clone_size: few
j_call: TRBJ1-6
v_call: TRBV4-2
d_call: NA
cdr3_aa: CASSPTTGRSPLHF
cdr3_nt: TGTGCCAGCAGCCCCACGACAGGACGTTCACCCCTCCACTTT

clone_size: many
j_call: TRBJ2-3
v_call: TRBV7-2
d_call: NA
cdr3_aa: CASSLMLDTQYF
cdr3_nt: TGTGCCAGCAGCCTTATGTTAGATACGCAGTATTTT

clone_size: NA
j_call: TRBJ2-5
v_call: TRBV29-1
d_call: NA
cdr3_aa: CSVGKSDQEIQYF
cdr3_nt: TGCAGCGTTGGGAAGAGCGACCAAGAGATCCAGTACTTC

clone_size: many
j_call: TRBJ2-1
v_call: TRBV20-1
d_call: NA
cdr3_aa: CSASGSSVEQFF
cdr3_nt: TGCAGTGCTAGCGGGAGTTCGGTTGAGCAGTTCTTC

clone_size: many
j_call: TRBJ2-1
v_call: TRBV3-1
d_call: TRBD2
cdr3_aa: CASSQSASGGQFF
cdr3_nt: TGTGCCAGCAGCCAAAGCGCTAGCGGGGGGCAGTTCTTC

clone_size: NA
j_call: TRBJ2-5
v_call: TRBV30
d_call: TRBD2
cdr3_aa: CASTSSGRATQYF
cdr3_nt: TGTGCCTCGACTAGCTCGGGGAGGGCGACCCAGTACTTC

clone_size: few
j_call: TRBJ2-5
v_call: TRBV3-1
d_call: NA
cdr3_aa: CASSCRETQYF
cdr3_nt: TGTGCCAGCAGCTGCCGGGAGACCCAGTACTTC

clone_size: many
j_call: TRBJ2-1
v_call: TRBV7-9
d_call: NA
cdr3_aa: CASSLNRLGGSEQFF
cdr3_nt: TGTGCCAGCAGCTTAAACCGACTAGGGGGAAGTGAGCAGTTCTTC

clone_size: many
j_call: TRBJ2-5
v_call: TRBV3-1
d_call: NA
cdr3_aa: CASSRNRGGRETQYF
cdr3_nt: TGTGCCAGCAGCCGGAACAGAGGTGGGAGAGAGACCCAGTACTTC

clone_size: NA
j_call: TRBJ2-1
v_call: TRBV11-2
d_call: NA
cdr3_aa: CASSLVGPSYNEQFF
cdr3_nt: TGTGCCAGCAGCTTAGTGGGTCCGTCCTACAATGAGCAGTTCTTC

clone_size: many
j_call: TRBJ2-2
v_call: TRBV11-1
d_call: TRBD1
cdr3_aa: CASSLARDRDTGELFF
cdr3_nt: TGTGCCAGCAGCTTAGCGCGGGACAGGGACACCGGGGAGCTGTTTTTT

clone_size: many
j_call: TRBJ2-7
v_call: TRBV13
d_call: TRBD1
cdr3_aa: CASSPRGQLYEQYF
cdr3_nt: TGTGCCAGCAGCCCACGGGGACAGCTCTACGAGCAGTACTTC

clone_size: many
j_call: TRBJ2-1
v_call: TRBV27
d_call: TRBD2
cdr3_aa: CASSLSGGSGGEQFF
cdr3_nt: TGTGCCAGCAGTTTATCTGGCGGGAGCGGCGGTGAGCAGTTCTTC

clone_size: many
j_call: TRBJ2-7
v_call: TRBV2
d_call: NA
cdr3_aa: CASRRRGYEQYF
cdr3_nt: TGTGCCAGCAGACGGAGGGGCTACGAGCAGTACTTC

clone_size: many
j_call: TRBJ2-1
v_call: TRBV5-1
d_call: TRBD2
cdr3_aa: CASSLELAGVNEQFF
cdr3_nt: TGCGCCAGCAGCTTGGAACTAGCGGGAGTCAATGAGCAGTTCTTC

clone_size: NA
j_call: TRBJ1-2
v_call: TRBV19
d_call: NA
cdr3_aa: CASTRGGSNYGYTF
cdr3_nt: TGTGCCAGTACCCGCGGGGGGTCTAACTATGGCTACACCTTC

clone_size: many
j_call: TRBJ2-3
v_call: TRBV12-3/TRBV12-4
d_call: NA
cdr3_aa: CASTRLIGTQYF
cdr3_nt: TGTGCCAGCACCCGCCTTATTGGTACGCAGTATTTT

clone_size: many
j_call: TRBJ2-5
v_call: TRBV5-1
d_call: NA
cdr3_aa: CASRGLQETQYF
cdr3_nt: TGCGCCAGCAGAGGCCTCCAAGAGACCCAGTACTTC